This is a list of T cell receptor beta chains from one sample in a study of blood T cells in healthy people across ages. From the 5' RACE reads, TCRdb called clonotypes with MiXCR, one entry per CDR3 protein. Of hundreds of thousands of distinct CDR3 sequences in the sample, roughly 60% were seen once. The sequencing input was blood. The receptors were sampled from a man aged 25-45 years in good health. Each CDR3 is given with its conserved first and last residue. D genes are given only for firm matches. A row's size may be missing; if present it is once, few, many or a size class.

v_gene,d_gene,abundance,j_gene,CDR3nt,CDR3aa
TRBV7-9,-,many,TRBJ2-7,TGTGCCAGCAGCCTAACCGGGACCTCCTACGAGCAGTACTTC,CASSLTGTSYEQYF
TRBV12-3/TRBV12-4,TRBD2,-,TRBJ2-7,TGTGCCAGCAGCCCCCGTGATAGCGGGGGCTACGAGCAGTACTTC,CASSPRDSGGYEQYF
TRBV7-6,TRBD1,-,TRBJ2-5,TGTGCCAGCAGCTTAGCGTTCGACAGGGCAGAGACCCAGTACTTC,CASSLAFDRAETQYF
TRBV7-2,-,-,TRBJ2-4,TGTGCCAGCAGCCCCTGGGTTGGGATAGCCAAAAACATTCAGTACTTC,CASSPWVGIAKNIQYF
TRBV20-1,-,-,TRBJ2-7,TGCAGTGCTATCGACGGAGTAGCTATGAATGAGCAGTACTTC,CSAIDGVAMNEQYF
TRBV27,-,-,TRBJ2-3,TGTGCCAGCAGTACGGGACCCACAGATACGCAGTATTTT,CASSTGPTDTQYF
TRBV10-3,TRBD1,-,TRBJ2-1,TGTGCCAGCAACCCGGGACAGAGTTCCTACAATGAGCAGTTCTTC,CASNPGQSSYNEQFF
TRBV6-2/TRBV6-3,TRBD2,-,TRBJ2-1,TGTGCCGCACGACCGCAACTAGCGGGAGGGAGTCTTGAGCAGTTCTTC,CAARPQLAGGSLEQFF
TRBV20-1,TRBD1,-,TRBJ2-2,TGCAGTGCTTCATATACGGACAGGGGGCGGACCGGGGAGCTGTTTTTT,CSASYTDRGRTGELFF
TRBV20-1,TRBD2,-,TRBJ2-3,TGCAGTGCGACCCCGGGAGGAGGGGCTACAGATACGCAGTATTTT,CSATPGGGATDTQYF
TRBV4-2,-,-,TRBJ2-7,TGTGCCAGCAGCCGAGGCCCCCGGGACGGATCCTACGAGCAGTACTTC,CASSRGPRDGSYEQYF
TRBV25-1,TRBD1,-,TRBJ1-6,TGTGCCAGCAGTGGATTTGAAGCCGGGACAGCGGATTCACCCCTCCACTTT,CASSGFEAGTADSPLHF
TRBV7-9,TRBD2,-,TRBJ2-2,TGTGCCAGCAGCTCACCCCTGTCCGGGGGGGCCGTGGACACCGGGGAGCTGTTTTTT,CASSSPLSGGAVDTGELFF
TRBV7-6,-,-,TRBJ2-1,TGTGCCAGCAGCCCAACTGGTCTCCGGTCTGACAATGAGCAGTTCTTC,CASSPTGLRSDNEQFF
TRBV10-2,-,-,TRBJ2-7,TGCGCCAGCAGTGAGGAGGGGTGGCCCTACGAGCAGTACTTC,CASSEEGWPYEQYF
TRBV4-1,-,-,TRBJ1-5,TGCGCCAGCAGCCAAGTGGTAGCACCTAATCAGCCCCAGCATTTT,CASSQVVAPNQPQHF
TRBV13,-,-,TRBJ2-4,TGTGCCAGCAGCCAAACCCCAGGGATTGGCAACATTCAGTACTTC,CASSQTPGIGNIQYF
TRBV15,TRBD2,-,TRBJ2-5,TGTGCCACCAGCAGAGATCTTCGGACTAGGGGCCAAGAGACCCAGTACTTC,CATSRDLRTRGQETQYF
TRBV28,TRBD1,-,TRBJ1-5,TGTGCCACCGCGACAGGGTTCGGCCAGCCCCAGCATTTT,CATATGFGQPQHF
TRBV20-1,-,-,TRBJ1-5,TGCAGTGCTAGAGAGACAGCTTATCAGCCGCAGCATTTT,CSARETAYQPQHF
TRBV10-3,TRBD1,few,TRBJ2-1,TGTGCCATCAGCCCCGACAGGGAACAGTTCTTC,CAISPDREQFF
TRBV11-2,TRBD1,-,TRBJ2-5,TGTGCCAGCAGCGTAGACAGGGATGGGGAGCAGTACTTC,CASSVDRDGEQYF
TRBV20-1,-,few,TRBJ1-2,TGCAGTGCCGCAGGGGAAAAGGGTAGGAACTATGGCTACACCTTC,CSAAGEKGRNYGYTF
TRBV6-1,-,-,TRBJ1-2,TGTGCCAGCAGCGCAACAGCGGGGCACGGCTACACCTTC,CASSATAGHGYTF
TRBV6-5,-,few,TRBJ1-2,TGTGCCAGCAAACCAGCAGGGAACTATGGCTACACCTTC,CASKPAGNYGYTF
TRBV7-9,TRBD2,-,TRBJ2-1,TGTGCCAGCAGCTCCCCCGGGGGACTAGCGAACAATGAGCAGTTCTTC,CASSSPGGLANNEQFF
TRBV4-3,-,-,TRBJ2-7,TGCGCCAGCAGCCAAGATTTCCGGGAGAGCGAGCAGTACTTC,CASSQDFRESEQYF
TRBV20-1,-,few,TRBJ2-5,TGCAGTGCAAGAGGAGGGTTACGTTTAGGGACCCAGTACTTC,CSARGGLRLGTQYF
TRBV7-9,TRBD2,-,TRBJ2-3,TGTGCCAGCAGCTCGCACCGGGGGGTAGCGGGCCAAGATACGCAGTATTTT,CASSSHRGVAGQDTQYF
TRBV3-1,TRBD2,-,TRBJ2-5,TGTGCCGGCAGCCCTCAGGGACTAACCCAAGAGACCCAGTACTTC,CAGSPQGLTQETQYF
TRBV29-1,TRBD1,-,TRBJ1-5,TGCAGCTCAATGCCTAGGGACAGGGTAACTACTATGAGCAATCAGCCCCAGCATTTT,CSSMPRDRVTTMSNQPQHF
TRBV7-6,TRBD2,once,TRBJ2-3,TGTGCCAGCAGCCACCCAGGTTTTGGGCTAGCGGGAGTTAGCACAGATACGCAGTATTTT,CASSHPGFGLAGVSTDTQYF
TRBV4-2,-,many,TRBJ2-5,TGTGCCAGCAGCCAACTCGAAAATCCACAAGAGACCCAGTACTTC,CASSQLENPQETQYF
TRBV7-8,TRBD2,few,TRBJ2-1,TGTGCCAGCAGCTTAGGACTAGCGGGGGGCGATATCTCCTACAATGAGCAGTTCTTC,CASSLGLAGGDISYNEQFF